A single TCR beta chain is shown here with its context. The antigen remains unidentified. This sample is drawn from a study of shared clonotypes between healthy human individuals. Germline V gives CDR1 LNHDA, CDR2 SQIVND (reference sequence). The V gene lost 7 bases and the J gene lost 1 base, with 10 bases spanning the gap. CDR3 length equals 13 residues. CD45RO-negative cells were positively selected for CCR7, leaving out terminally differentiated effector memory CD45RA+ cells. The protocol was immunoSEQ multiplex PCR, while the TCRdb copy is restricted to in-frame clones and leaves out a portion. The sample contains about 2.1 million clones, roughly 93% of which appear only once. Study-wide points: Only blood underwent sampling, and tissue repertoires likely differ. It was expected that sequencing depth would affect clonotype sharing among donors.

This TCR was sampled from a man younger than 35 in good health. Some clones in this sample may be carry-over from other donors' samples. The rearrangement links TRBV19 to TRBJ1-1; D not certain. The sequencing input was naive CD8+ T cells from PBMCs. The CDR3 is CASISQENTEAFF. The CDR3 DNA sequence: TGTGCCAGTATTTCGCAGGAGAACACTGAAGCTTTCTTT.